Listed here is a single TCR beta chain. The antigen is unknown. Patients were excluded for uncontrolled infection, other autoimmune disease, pregnancy or lactation. The CDR3 has 14 amino acids. Germline lookup yields CDR1 DFQATT and CDR2 SNEGSKA (reference sequence). Trimming removed 2 bases from V and 6 bases from J, with 13 bases in between. This entry comes from a study of T cells in Graves' hyperthyroidism and ophthalmopathy. Study details: Initial diagnosis, before any treatment, was when peripheral blood was collected. The study, taken as a whole, reports: Ophthalmopathy was separated from stable hyperthyroidism by a 13 V-J model.

TCR beta CDR3 sequences were amplified from RNA transcripts. Initially, a first-round RT-PCR of the TCR CDR3 employed the HTBI primer set. MiXCR, applied by TCRdb to the multiplex PCR reads, yields one record per CDR3 protein. Found here are fewer than 800,000 distinct CDR3 sequences, around 15% of them singletons; the top ten hold around 7.7%. The TCR was taken from a man between 18 and 35 years old with Graves' hyperthyroidism. This chain connects TRBV20-1 to TRBJ1-4; D is perhaps TRBD1 (5 bases). Sequenced: blood. The CDR3: CSARKGQGDEKLFF. The CDR3 DNA follows: TGCAGTGCTAGAAAGGGCCAGGGCGATGAAAAACTGTTTTTT.